A single sample gave rise to the 20 T cell receptor beta chains below, sequenced in a study of molecular identifiers for immune sequencing clone quantification. MiXCR, applied by TCRdb to the PCR reads, yields one record per CDR3 protein. Of some 100,000 distinct CDR3 sequences in the sample, 15% to 20% were seen once. The sequencing input was naive CD8+ T cells from blood, with Jurkat cell RNA spiked in. As to subset: FACS-sorted CD8+CD4-CCR7+CD45RA+ naive T cells. The origin of the receptors is a human donor in good health. Some libraries in this study had Jurkat cell RNA spiked in.

This clonotype was recorded many times. The chain links TRBV5-1 to TRBJ2-3; the D gene is possibly TRBD1 (5 bases). With 0 bases removed from V and 6 bases from J, the gap between germline ends came to 14 bases. From germline, CDR1 is SGHRS and CDR2 YFSETQ. The CDR3 spans 15 residues. The CDR3 sequence is CASSLGQTRVDTQYF. In DNA, the CDR3 is TGCGCCAGCAGCTTGGGCCAAACCAGGGTTGATACGCAGTATTTT. Filled out from reference TRBV5-1 and TRBJ2-3, the complete variable domain reads KAGVTQTPRYLIKTRGQQVTLSCSPISGHRSVSWYQQTPGQGLQFLFEYFSETQRNKGNFPGRFSGRQFSNSRSEMNVSTLELGDSALYLCASSLGQTRVDTQYFGPGTRLTVL.

To note about this clonotype: Likely a read error: the CDR3 ends without its conserved phenylalanine or tryptophan. J is TRBJ2-2 and V is TRBV3-1, with 7 bases identical to TRBD2. V shed 7 bases, J shed 4 bases, and the junction held 0 bases outside the gene matches. CDR1 is LGHDT, CDR2 YNNKEL, per germline (reference sequence). The CDR3 has 12 residues. CDR3 sequence: CASTGGTGELFL. The CDR3 DNA follows: TGTGCCAGCACGGGGGGCACCGGGGAGCTGTTTCTT.

This clonotype occurred many times. The J gene is TRBJ2-3, the V gene TRBV7-9, with 8 bases lining up with TRBD2. The germline CDR1 and CDR2 sequences are SEHNR and FQNEAQ (reference sequence). J was trimmed by 0 bases and V by 6 bases; bases with no gene match: 8. The CDR3 spans 16 residues. The CDR3 DNA reads as TGTGCCAGCAGTTCCTTAGCGGGGCCTAGCACAGATACGCAGTATTTT. The encoded protein is CASSSLAGPSTDTQYF.

At least ten counts were recorded for this clonotype. The rearrangement uses TRBV6-2 or TRBV6-3 and TRBJ1-5; D is ambiguous. CDR1 MNHEY and CDR2 SVGEGT come from the germline V gene. This CDR3 comprises 13 residues. Trimming stripped 5 bases from V and 4 bases from J, with 9 bases between. The CDR3 protein is CASSETGNQPQHF. The CDR3 nucleotides are TGTGCCAGCAGTGAGACGGGGAATCAGCCCCAGCATTTT.

This clonotype occurred many times. The genes are TRBV14 and TRBJ2-3, with D possibly being TRBD2 (6 bases). The CDR3 has 19 amino acids. From germline, CDR1 is SGHDN and CDR2 FVKESK. V was trimmed by 0 bases and J by 1 base, leaving 20 bases between them. CDR3 residues: CASSQDGPSAGFRTDTQYF. CDR3 sequence (DNA): TGTGCCAGCAGCCAAGATGGCCCATCTGCGGGATTTCGCACAGATACGCAGTATTTT.

Ten or more counts support this clonotype. This chain uses TRBV14 with TRBJ2-6; D possibly corresponds to TRBD1 (6 bases). V was pared by 0 bases and J by 3 bases, with 18 bases between. Germline V gene sequence: CDR1 SGHDN, CDR2 FVKESK. The length of the CDR3 is 19 residues. CDR3 region: CASSQERTESSGGANVLTF. Written as DNA, the CDR3 is TGTGCCAGCAGCCAAGAAAGGACAGAGAGCTCTGGTGGGGCCAACGTCCTGACTTTC.

This clonotype was detected many times. This sequence joins TRBV15 and TRBJ2-3; no definite D call. CDR1 and CDR2 from the germline V gene are LNHNV and YYDKDF (reference sequence). V was cut by 5 bases and J by 6 bases, with 21 bases left in between. There are 16 residues in the CDR3. CDR3 bases: TGTGCCACCAGCGAAATAAGACTTGACGCCGGGGATACGCAGTATTTT. This codes for CATSEIRLDAGDTQYF.

This clonotype was found many times. This CDR3 is CACIWRDNYGYTF. As DNA, the CDR3 is TGTGCCTGTATCTGGAGGGATAACTATGGCTACACCTTC. The genes are TRBV30 and TRBJ1-2; no definite D call. The CDR3 is made up of 13 amino acids. Germline loops: CDR1 GTSNPN, CDR2 SVGIG (reference sequence). Trimming pared 6 bases from V and 1 base from J, leaving 12 bases between. The full variable domain, rest sourced from reference TRBV30 and TRBJ1-2, is SQTIHQWPATLVQPVGSPLSLECTVEGTSNPNLYWYRQAAGRGLQLLFYSVGIGQISSEVPQNLSASRPQDRQFILSSKKLLLSDSGFYLCACIWRDNYGYTFGSGTRLTVV.

Remarks on this clonotype: A single base separates this from a much larger clone, so it may be a read error. The rearrangement uses TRBV5-6 and TRBJ2-2, with 7 bases identical to TRBD1. The CDR3 runs to 12 residues. CDR1 and CDR2 (germline): SGHDT, YYEEEE. The CDR3 bases are TGTGCCCGCAGACAGGGATCCGGGGAGCTGTTTTTT. Its translation: CARRQGSGELFF.

Regarding this clonotype: This may come from a read error, since a much larger clone is one base off. The genes are TRBV6-1 and TRBJ2-1; the match to TRBD2 covers 11 bases. The CDR3 loop spans 16 amino acids. Germline CDR1 is MNHNS and CDR2 is SASEGT. Here the CDR3 reads CASSRPGLAAHNGQSF. The CDR3 DNA reads TGTGCCAGCAGTCGACCGGGACTAGCGGCACACAATGGGCAGTCCTTC.

The table lists this clonotype with many counts. The chain joins TRBV27 to TRBJ1-6; no firm D call. Germline assignment: CDR1 MNHEY and CDR2 SMNVEV (reference sequence). The CDR3 is made up of 14 amino acids. Trimming took 0 bases from V and 9 from J, leaving 9 bases between them. The DNA of the CDR3 is TGTGCCAGCAGTTTATCGGCAGGCGTTTCACCCCTCCACTTT. It specifies CASSLSAGVSPLHF.

In its sample, this clonotype was seen many times. V is TRBV6-1 and J is TRBJ2-5; TRBD2 aligns across 8 bases. The CDR3 totals 15 residues. Germline CDR1 and CDR2: MNHNS and SASEGT. V gave up 1 base and J gave up 2 bases; unmatched junction bases: 3. CDR3 protein: CASSEVLADQETQYF. DNA for the CDR3: TGTGCCAGCAGTGAAGTACTAGCGGATCAAGAGACCCAGTACTTC.

This clonotype was observed many times. J is TRBJ1-5 and V is TRBV5-8; D gene ambiguous. Germline-derived CDR1 and CDR2 are SGHTS and YDEGEE. The CDR3 loop spans 11 amino acids. Trimming removed 1 base at V and 6 bases at J, with 2 bases between. CDR3 amino acids: CASSLSQPQHF. The CDR3 region has the DNA TGTGCCAGCAGCTTGTCTCAGCCCCAGCATTTT.

In regard to this clonotype: Likely a read error: the CDR3 ends without its conserved phenylalanine or tryptophan. The rearrangement links TRBV29-1 to TRBJ1-2; perhaps TRBD1 as D (5 bases). V gave up 4 bases and J gave up 4 bases, with 13 bases separating them. This CDR3 region has 13 residues. Germline CDR1 SQVTM, CDR2 ANQGSEA. CDR3 bases: TGCAGCGTTGTGGGGGGAGAGCTCTATGGCTACACCTCC. Its protein is CSVVGGELYGYTS.

On this clonotype itself: A much larger clone sits a single nucleotide away, making a read error possible. J is TRBJ2-5 and V is TRBV12-3 or TRBV12-4; tentatively, D is TRBD2 (6 bases). V was clipped by 8 bases and J by 3 bases, with 13 bases between them. The CDR3 totals 13 residues. The CDR3 coding sequence is TGTGCCAGCGCGGGAACCTCAGAAGAGACCCAGTACTTC. It yields the protein CASAGTSEETQYF.

For this clonotype: At one of its ends the junction is not consistent with the germline gene, which may arise from a read error. The J gene is TRBJ2-1, the V gene TRBV12-3 or TRBV12-4; unclear D gene. The CDR3 runs to 13 residues. CDR3 loop: CASSSIRLNERFF. The CDR3 DNA follows: TGTGCCAGCAGTTCGATAAGACTCAATGAGCGGTTCTTC.

This clonotype was counted at least ten times. This chain uses TRBV7-2 with TRBJ1-4; possibly TRBD1 for D (5 bases). CDR1 and CDR2 (germline): SGHTA, FQGNSA. CDR3 length: 14 amino acids. V lost 5 bases and J 7 bases, leaving 14 bases between the germline ends. In DNA, the CDR3 is TGTGCCAGCAGCGCTCGGGGCCCCCCTGAAAAACTGTTTTTT. It specifies CASSARGPPEKLFF.

This clonotype has ten or more counts. This sequence joins TRBV7-8 and TRBJ2-5; 9 bases match TRBD1. Germline assignment: CDR1 SGHVS and CDR2 FQNEAQ. CDR3 length equals 17 residues. Unmatched junction bases numbered 9, after V lost 2 bases and J lost 2 bases. The CDR3 sequence is CASSLFPGTGIQETQYF. The CDR3 bases are TGTGCCAGCAGCTTATTTCCCGGGACAGGGATACAAGAGACCCAGTACTTC. The whole variable domain, remainder taken from reference TRBV7-8 and TRBJ2-5, is GAGVSQSPRYKVAKRGQDVALRCDPISGHVSLFWYQQALGQGPEFLTYFQNEAQLDKSGLPSDRFFAERPEGSVSTLKIQRTQQEDSAVYLCASSLFPGTGIQETQYFGPGTRLLVL.

In the case of this clonotype: A read error is possible here, since a much larger clone lies one base away. The V gene is TRBV7-8, the J gene TRBJ2-7; a possible D gene is TRBD2 (6 bases). The CDR3 loop spans 8 amino acids. Per the germline V gene, CDR1 is SGHVS and CDR2 is FQNEAQ. This CDR3 reads CARGEQCF. For the CDR3, the DNA is TGTGCCCGCGGGGAGCAGTGCTTC.

This clonotype showed up many times. This sequence joins TRBV29-1 and TRBJ2-1; 8 nucleotides align to TRBD2. This CDR3 spans 15 amino acids. CDR1 and CDR2 from the germline V gene are SQVTM and ANQGSEA. With 0 bases clipped from V and 6 bases from J, the junction kept 7 bases outside the gene matches. CDR3 sequence (DNA): TGCAGCGTTGAAGAGCCGGGAGGGCCTGGCAATGAGCAGTTCTTC. Translation gives CSVEEPGGPGNEQFF.